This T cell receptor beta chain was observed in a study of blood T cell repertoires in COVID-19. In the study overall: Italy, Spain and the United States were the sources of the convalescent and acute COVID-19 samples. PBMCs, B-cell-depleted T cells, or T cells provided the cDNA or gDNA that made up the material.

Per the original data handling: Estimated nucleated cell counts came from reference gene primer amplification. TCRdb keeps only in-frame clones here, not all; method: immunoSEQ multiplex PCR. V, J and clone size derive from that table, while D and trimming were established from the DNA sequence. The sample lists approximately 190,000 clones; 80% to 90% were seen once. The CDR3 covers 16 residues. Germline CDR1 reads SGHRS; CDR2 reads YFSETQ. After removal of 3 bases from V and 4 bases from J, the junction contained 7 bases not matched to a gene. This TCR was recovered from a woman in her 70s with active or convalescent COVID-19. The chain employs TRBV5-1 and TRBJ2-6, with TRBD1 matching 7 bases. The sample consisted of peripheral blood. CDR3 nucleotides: TGCGCCAGCAGCTCGACGACAGGGACAGGGGCCAACGTCCTGACTTTC. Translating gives CASSSTTGTGANVLTF. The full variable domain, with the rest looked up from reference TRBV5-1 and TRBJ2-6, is KAGVTQTPRYLIKTRGQQVTLSCSPISGHRSVSWYQQTPGQGLQFLFEYFSETQRNKGNFPGRFSGRQFSNSRSEMNVSTLELGDSALYLCASSSTTGTGANVLTFGAGSRLTVL.